The rows below give T cell receptor beta chains drawn from one sample of a study of blood T cell repertoires in COVID-19. The method was immunoSEQ multiplex PCR; TCRdb's version includes in-frame clones alone and lacks a portion of them. The sample lists around 280,000 clones; roughly 90% were seen once. The sample comprised peripheral blood. Receptor source: a woman in her 30s with COVID-19, enrolled during active disease. Both conserved end residues are part of each CDR3.

CDR3 protein: CASSSIGSEQFF; J gene: TRBJ2-1; V gene: TRBV5-1
CDR3 protein: CASSGDSYNEQFF; J gene: TRBJ2-1; V gene: TRBV10-1
CDR3 protein: CASSYSTDTQYF; J gene: TRBJ2-3; V gene: TRBV5-1
CDR3 protein: CASRAPGQGAESYGYTF; J gene: TRBJ1-2; V gene: TRBV5-6
CDR3 protein: CASSPGLAGGLGNEQFF; J gene: TRBJ2-1; V gene: TRBV5-8
CDR3 protein: CASSLGKLADTEAFF; J gene: TRBJ1-1; V gene: TRBV7-9
CDR3 protein: CSASDPGLGPQHF; J gene: TRBJ1-5; V gene: TRBV20-1
CDR3 protein: CASRPPSGQGEQFF; J gene: TRBJ2-1; V gene: TRBV4-1
CDR3 protein: CASSVSELSYEQYF; J gene: TRBJ2-7; V gene: TRBV27
CDR3 protein: CASRPPGGNTIYF; J gene: TRBJ1-3; V gene: TRBV6-5
CDR3 protein: CASSQRGDRESYNEQFF; J gene: TRBJ2-1; V gene: TRBV23-1
CDR3 protein: CAISESKTAVVSYEQYF; J gene: TRBJ2-7; V gene: TRBV10-3
CDR3 protein: CASSPNPPDSLNTEAFF; J gene: TRBJ1-1; V gene: TRBV27
CDR3 protein: CASARQAEGTGELFF; J gene: TRBJ2-2; V gene: TRBV6-5
CDR3 protein: CASSSWTGGWGAGGTEAFF; J gene: TRBJ1-1; V gene: TRBV27
CDR3 protein: CATSRGGTAANYGYTF; J gene: TRBJ1-2; V gene: TRBV15
CDR3 protein: CASSESGLGQGGGYTF; J gene: TRBJ1-2; V gene: TRBV5-6
CDR3 protein: CASSESQGVWEQYF; J gene: TRBJ2-7; V gene: TRBV6-4
CDR3 protein: CSVEFAGGYTF; J gene: TRBJ1-2; V gene: TRBV29-1
CDR3 protein: CASSFRTAYEQYF; J gene: TRBJ2-7; V gene: TRBV27
CDR3 protein: CASSFFGSTVEKLFF; J gene: TRBJ1-4; V gene: TRBV5-6
CDR3 protein: CAWTDSDGYTF; J gene: TRBJ1-2; V gene: TRBV30
CDR3 protein: CASSPDRGNYGYTF; J gene: TRBJ1-2; V gene: TRBV7-2
CDR3 protein: CASSAGLNVEQYF; J gene: TRBJ2-7; V gene: TRBV7-9
CDR3 protein: CASSPGQGGYGISTDTQYF; J gene: TRBJ2-3; V gene: TRBV5-1
CDR3 protein: CASSLGPGRGQYGYTF; J gene: TRBJ1-2; V gene: TRBV11-2
CDR3 protein: CASSYLSAYEQYF; J gene: TRBJ2-7; V gene: TRBV6-6
CDR3 protein: CASSWEASNQPQHF; J gene: TRBJ1-5; V gene: TRBV28
CDR3 protein: CASSYSGNSPLHF; J gene: TRBJ1-6; V gene: TRBV6-5